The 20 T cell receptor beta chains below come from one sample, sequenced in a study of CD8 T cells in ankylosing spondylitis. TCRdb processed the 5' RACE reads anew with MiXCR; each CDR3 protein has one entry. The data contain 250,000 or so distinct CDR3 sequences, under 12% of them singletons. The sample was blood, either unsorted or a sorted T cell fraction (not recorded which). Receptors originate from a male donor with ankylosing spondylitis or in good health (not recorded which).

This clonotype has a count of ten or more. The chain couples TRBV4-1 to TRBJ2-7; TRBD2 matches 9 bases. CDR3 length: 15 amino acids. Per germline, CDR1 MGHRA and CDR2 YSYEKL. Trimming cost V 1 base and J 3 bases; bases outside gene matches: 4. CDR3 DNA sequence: TGCGCCAGCAGCCAAGTGGTTAGCGGGGGCTACGAGCAGTACTTC. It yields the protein CASSQVVSGGYEQYF.

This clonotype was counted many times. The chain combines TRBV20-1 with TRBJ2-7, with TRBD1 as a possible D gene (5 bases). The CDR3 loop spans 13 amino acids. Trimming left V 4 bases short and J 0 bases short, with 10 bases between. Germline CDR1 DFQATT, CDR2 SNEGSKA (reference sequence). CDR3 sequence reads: CSAKDTLSYEQYF. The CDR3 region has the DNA TGCAGTGCTAAGGACACCCTCTCCTACGAGCAGTACTTC.

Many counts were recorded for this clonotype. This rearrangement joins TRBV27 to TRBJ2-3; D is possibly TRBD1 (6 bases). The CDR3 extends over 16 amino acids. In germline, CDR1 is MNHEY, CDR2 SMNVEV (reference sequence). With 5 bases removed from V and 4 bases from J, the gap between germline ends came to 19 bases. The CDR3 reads CASSPRGQRTADTQYF. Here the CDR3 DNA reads TGTGCCAGCAGTCCCCGCGGACAGAGGACAGCAGATACGCAGTATTTT.

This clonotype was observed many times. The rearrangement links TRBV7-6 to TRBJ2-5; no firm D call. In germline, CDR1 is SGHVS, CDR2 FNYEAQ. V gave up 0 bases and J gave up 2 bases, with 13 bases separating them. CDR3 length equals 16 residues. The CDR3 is CASSLAWKADQETQYF. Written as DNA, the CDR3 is TGTGCCAGCAGCTTAGCGTGGAAAGCAGATCAAGAGACCCAGTACTTC.

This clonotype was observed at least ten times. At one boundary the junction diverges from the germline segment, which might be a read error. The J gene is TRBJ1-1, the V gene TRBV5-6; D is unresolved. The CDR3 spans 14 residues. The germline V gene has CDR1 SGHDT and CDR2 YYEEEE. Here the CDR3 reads CASRGLGMNTEAFF. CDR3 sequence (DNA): TGTGCCAGCAGAGGGTTGGGGATGAACACTGAAGCTTTTTTT.

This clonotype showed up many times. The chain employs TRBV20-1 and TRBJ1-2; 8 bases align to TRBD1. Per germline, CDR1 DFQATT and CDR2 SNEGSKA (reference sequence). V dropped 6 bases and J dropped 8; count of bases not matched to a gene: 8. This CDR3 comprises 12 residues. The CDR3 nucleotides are TGCAGTGCACACGGACAGGGAATCGGCTACACCTTC. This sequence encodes CSAHGQGIGYTF.

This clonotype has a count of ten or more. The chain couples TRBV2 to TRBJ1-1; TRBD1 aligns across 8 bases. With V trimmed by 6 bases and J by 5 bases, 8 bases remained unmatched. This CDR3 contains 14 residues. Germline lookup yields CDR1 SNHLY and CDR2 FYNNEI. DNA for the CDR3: TGTGCCAGCAGAGGACAGGGTGAAGGTACTGAAGCTTTCTTT. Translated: CASRGQGEGTEAFF.

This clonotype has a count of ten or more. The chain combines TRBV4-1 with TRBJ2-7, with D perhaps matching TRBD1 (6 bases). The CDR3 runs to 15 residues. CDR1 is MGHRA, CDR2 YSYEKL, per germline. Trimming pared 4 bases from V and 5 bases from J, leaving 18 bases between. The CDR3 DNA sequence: TGCGCCAGCAGCCGACGGATTGGGGGCCAGGACGAGCAGTACTTC. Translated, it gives CASSRRIGGQDEQYF.

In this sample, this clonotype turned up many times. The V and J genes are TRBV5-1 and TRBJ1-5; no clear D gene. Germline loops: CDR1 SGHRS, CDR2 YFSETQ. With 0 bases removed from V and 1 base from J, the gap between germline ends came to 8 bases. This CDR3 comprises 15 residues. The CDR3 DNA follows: TGCGCCAGCAGCTTGGATTCGGGAAGCAATCAGCCCCAGCATTTT. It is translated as CASSLDSGSNQPQHF.

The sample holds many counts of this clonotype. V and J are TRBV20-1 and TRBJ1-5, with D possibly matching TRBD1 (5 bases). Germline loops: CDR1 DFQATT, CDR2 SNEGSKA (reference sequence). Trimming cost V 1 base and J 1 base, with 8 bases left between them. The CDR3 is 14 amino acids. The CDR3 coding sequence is TGCAGTGCTAGAGTTGGGGGGAGCAATCAGCCCCAGCATTTT. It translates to CSARVGGSNQPQHF.

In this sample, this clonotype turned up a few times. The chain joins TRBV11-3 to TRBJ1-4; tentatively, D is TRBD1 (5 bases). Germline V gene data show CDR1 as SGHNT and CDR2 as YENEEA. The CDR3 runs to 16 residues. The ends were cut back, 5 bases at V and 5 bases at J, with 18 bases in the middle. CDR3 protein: CASSPGGLAGNEKLFF. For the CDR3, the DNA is TGTGCCAGCAGCCCGGGGGGACTAGCGGGCAATGAAAAACTGTTTTTT.

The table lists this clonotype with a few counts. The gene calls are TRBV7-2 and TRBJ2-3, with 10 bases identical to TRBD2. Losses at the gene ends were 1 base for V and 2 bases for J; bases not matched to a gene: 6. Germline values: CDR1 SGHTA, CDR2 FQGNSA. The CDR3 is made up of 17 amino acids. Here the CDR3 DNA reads TGTGCCAGCAGCTTAGGAGGGCTAGCGGGAGTCACAGATACGCAGTATTTT. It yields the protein CASSLGGLAGVTDTQYF.

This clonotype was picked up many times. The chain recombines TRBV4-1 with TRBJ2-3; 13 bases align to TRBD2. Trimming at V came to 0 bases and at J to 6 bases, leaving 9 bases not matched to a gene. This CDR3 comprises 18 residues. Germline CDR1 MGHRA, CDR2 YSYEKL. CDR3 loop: CASSQESRTSGRRDTQYF. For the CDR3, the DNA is TGCGCCAGCAGCCAAGAGTCGCGGACTAGCGGGAGAAGGGATACGCAGTATTTT.

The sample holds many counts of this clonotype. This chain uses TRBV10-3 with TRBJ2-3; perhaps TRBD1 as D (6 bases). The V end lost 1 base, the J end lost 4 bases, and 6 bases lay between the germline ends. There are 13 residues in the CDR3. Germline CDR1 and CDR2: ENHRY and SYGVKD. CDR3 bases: TGTGCCATCAGTGAGTACAGGGCAGATACGCAGTATTTT. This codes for CAISEYRADTQYF.

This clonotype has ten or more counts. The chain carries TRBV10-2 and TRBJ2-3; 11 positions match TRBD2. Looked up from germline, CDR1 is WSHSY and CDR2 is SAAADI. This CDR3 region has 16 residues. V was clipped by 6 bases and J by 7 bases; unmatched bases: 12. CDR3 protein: CASRSMGLAELNTQYF. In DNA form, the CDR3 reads TGCGCCAGCAGAAGTATGGGACTAGCGGAGCTCAATACGCAGTATTTT.

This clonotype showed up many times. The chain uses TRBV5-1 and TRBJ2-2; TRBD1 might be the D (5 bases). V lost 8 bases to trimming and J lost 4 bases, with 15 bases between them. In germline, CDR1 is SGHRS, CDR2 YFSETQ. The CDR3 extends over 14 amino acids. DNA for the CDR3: TGCGCCAGTGGAAGGGGTTCAGGCACCGGGGAGCTGTTTTTT. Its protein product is CASGRGSGTGELFF. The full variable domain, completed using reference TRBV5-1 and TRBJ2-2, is KAGVTQTPRYLIKTRGQQVTLSCSPISGHRSVSWYQQTPGQGLQFLFEYFSETQRNKGNFPGRFSGRQFSNSRSEMNVSTLELGDSALYLCASGRGSGTGELFFGEGSRLTVL.

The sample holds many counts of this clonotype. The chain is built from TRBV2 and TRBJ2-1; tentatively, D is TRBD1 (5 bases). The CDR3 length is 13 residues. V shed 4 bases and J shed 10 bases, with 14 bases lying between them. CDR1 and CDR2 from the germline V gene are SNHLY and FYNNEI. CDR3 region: CASSVSRVQEQFF. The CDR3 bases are TGTGCCAGCAGTGTTTCCAGGGTCCAAGAGCAGTTCTTC.

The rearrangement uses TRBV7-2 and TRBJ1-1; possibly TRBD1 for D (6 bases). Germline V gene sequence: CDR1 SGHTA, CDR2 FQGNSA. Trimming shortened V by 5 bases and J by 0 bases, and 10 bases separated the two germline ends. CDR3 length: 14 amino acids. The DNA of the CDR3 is TGTGCCAGCAGCCGGTCAGGGGTGAACACTGAAGCTTTCTTT. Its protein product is CASSRSGVNTEAFF. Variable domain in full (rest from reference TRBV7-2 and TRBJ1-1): GAGVSQSPSNKVTEKGKDVELRCDPISGHTALYWYRQSLGQGLEFLIYFQGNSAPDKSGLPSDRFSAERTGGSVSTLTIQRTQQEDSAVYLCASSRSGVNTEAFFGQGTRLTVV.

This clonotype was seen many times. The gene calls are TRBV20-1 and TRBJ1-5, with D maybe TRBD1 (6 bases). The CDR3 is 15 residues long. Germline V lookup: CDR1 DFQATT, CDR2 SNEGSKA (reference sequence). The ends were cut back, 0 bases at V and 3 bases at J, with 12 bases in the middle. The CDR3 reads CSAREAQGTNQPQHF. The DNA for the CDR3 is TGCAGTGCTAGAGAGGCACAGGGAACCAATCAGCCCCAGCATTTT.

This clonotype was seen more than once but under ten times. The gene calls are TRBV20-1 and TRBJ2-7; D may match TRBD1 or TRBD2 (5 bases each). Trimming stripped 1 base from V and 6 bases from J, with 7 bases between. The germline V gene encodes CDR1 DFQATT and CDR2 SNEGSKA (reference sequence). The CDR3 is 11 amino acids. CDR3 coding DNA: TGCAGTGCTAGAGCGGGGACCGAGCAGTACTTC. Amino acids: CSARAGTEQYF.